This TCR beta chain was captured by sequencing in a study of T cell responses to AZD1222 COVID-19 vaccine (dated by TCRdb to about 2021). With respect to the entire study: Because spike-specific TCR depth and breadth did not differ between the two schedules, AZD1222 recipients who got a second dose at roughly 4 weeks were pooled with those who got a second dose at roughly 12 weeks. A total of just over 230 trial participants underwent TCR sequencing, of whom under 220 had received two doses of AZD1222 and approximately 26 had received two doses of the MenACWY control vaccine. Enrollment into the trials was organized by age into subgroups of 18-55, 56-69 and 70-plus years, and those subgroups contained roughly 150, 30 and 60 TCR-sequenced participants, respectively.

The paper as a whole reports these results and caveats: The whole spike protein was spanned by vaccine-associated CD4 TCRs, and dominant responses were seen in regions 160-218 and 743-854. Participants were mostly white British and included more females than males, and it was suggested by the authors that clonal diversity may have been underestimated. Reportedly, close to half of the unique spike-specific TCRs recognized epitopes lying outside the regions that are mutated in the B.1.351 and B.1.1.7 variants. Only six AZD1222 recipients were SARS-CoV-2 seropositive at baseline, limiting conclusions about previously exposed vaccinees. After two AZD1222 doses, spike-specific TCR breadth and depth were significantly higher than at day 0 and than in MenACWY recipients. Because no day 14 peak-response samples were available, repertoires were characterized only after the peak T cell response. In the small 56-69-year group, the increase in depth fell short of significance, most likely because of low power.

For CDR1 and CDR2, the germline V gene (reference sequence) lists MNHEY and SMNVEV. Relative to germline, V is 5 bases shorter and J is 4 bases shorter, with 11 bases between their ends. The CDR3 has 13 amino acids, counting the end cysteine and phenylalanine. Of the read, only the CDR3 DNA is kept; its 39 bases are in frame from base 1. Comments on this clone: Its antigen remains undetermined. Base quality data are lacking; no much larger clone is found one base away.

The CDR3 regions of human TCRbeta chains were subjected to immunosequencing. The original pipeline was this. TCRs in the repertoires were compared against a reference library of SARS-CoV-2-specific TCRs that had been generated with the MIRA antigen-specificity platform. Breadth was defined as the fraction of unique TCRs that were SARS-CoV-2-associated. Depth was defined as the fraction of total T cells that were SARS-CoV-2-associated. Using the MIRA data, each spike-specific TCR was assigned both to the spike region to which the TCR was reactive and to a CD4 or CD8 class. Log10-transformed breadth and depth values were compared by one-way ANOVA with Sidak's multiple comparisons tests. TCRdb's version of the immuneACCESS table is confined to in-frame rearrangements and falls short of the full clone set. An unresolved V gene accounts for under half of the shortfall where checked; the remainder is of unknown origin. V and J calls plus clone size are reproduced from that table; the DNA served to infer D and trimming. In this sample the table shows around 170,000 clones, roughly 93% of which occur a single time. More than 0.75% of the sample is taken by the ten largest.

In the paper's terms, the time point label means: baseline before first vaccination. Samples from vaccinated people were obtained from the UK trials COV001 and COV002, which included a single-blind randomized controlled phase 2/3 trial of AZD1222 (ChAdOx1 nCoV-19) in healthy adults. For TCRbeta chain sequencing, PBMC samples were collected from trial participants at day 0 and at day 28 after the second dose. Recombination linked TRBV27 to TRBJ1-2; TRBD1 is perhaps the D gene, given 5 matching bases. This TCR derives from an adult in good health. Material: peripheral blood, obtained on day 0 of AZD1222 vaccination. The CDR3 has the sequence CASSHDRGYGYTF. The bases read TGTGCCAGCAGTCATGATAGGGGCTATGGCTACACCTTC.